This TCR beta chain was observed in a study of preoperative IRX-2 immunotherapy in early breast cancer. The V gene's germline CDR1 is SQVTM and CDR2 ANQGSEA. Germline trimming cut 1 base from V and 7 bases from J; bases unmatched to any gene: 5. The CDR3 length is 14 residues. Treatment of the sample: preoperative locoregional IRX-2 cytokine immunotherapy. This phase Ib study tested locoregional IRX-2 cytokine immunotherapy given before surgery. Clones were read by immunoSEQ multiplex PCR, and TCRdb kept only the in-frame ones, dropping some. Here the sample spans about 32,000 clones, less than 90% being singletons.

The rearrangement links TRBV29-1 to TRBJ2-7; 12 bases match TRBD1. The sequence was collected from a human donor with breast cancer. The sample was lymph node tissue, taken from a patient treated with IRX-2 immunotherapy. CDR3 bases: TGCAGCGTTGAAGCCGGGACAGGGGGCTGGGAGCAGTACTTC. Amino acid sequence: CSVEAGTGGWEQYF.